This T cell receptor (beta chain) was profiled in a study of CD8+ T cells in alopecia areata. As part of sample collection, lesional scalp punch biopsies and peripheral blood were taken from alopecia areata patients. Extraction of RNA preceded its reverse transcription into cDNA, which served as the sequencing template. Sequencing used immunoSEQ multiplex PCR; TCRdb keeps in-frame clones, though not all of them. The sample carries fewer than 7,500 clones, almost 65% recorded once. The receptor was derived from a human donor with alopecia areata. Here the sequenced sample was skin, taken at week 0.

The CDR3 DNA reads as TGTGCCAGTAGTATAAGAGGGACTACACACACCGGGGAGCTGTTTTTT. This gives the protein CASSIRGTTHTGELFF. This chain uses TRBV19 with TRBJ2-2, with 7 bases lining up with TRBD2. The V gene end was trimmed by 2 bases and the J gene end by 3 bases; junction bases not matched to a gene: 6. This CDR3 has 16 residues. Germline CDR1 and CDR2: LNHDA and SQIVND (reference sequence).